The entry below gives a single TCR beta chain sequence along with its context. The antigen is unknown. The sample is drawn from a study of vaccination and CD4 T cells after COVID-19. Treatment here: roughly nine-day PBMC culture with coronavirus spike peptide pools or control peptides (ViraFEST assay). CDR3 length: 14 residues. V lost 4 bases to trimming and J lost 4 bases, with 12 bases between them. The germline V gene has CDR1 MNHNS and CDR2 SASEGT. Once obtained from cultured CD4+ T cells, the DNA was sequenced using the Oncomine TCR Beta short-read assay. MiXCR, applied by TCRdb to the PCR reads, yields one record per CDR3 protein. The sample lists 15,000 to 20,000 distinct CDR3 sequences; approximately 63% were seen once.

The source material was CD4+ T cells from blood, cultured in vitro. This TCR derives from a human donor who had recovered from COVID-19. The chain carries TRBV6-1 and TRBJ2-3, with D tentatively TRBD1 (5 bases). CDR3 residues: CASSAQGGPDTQYF. The DNA for the CDR3 is TGTGCCAGCAGTGCCCAGGGTGGACCAGATACGCAGTATTTT.